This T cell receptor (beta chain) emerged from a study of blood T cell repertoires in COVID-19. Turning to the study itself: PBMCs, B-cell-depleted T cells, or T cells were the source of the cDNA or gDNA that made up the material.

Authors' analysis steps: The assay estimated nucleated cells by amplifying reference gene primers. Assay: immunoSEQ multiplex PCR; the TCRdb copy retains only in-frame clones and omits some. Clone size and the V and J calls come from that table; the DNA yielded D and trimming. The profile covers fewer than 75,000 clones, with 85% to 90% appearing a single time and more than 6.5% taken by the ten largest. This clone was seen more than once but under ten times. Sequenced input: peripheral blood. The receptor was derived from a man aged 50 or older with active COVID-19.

CDR3 residues: CASSLGNRDRINEAFF. Written as DNA, the CDR3 is TGTGCCAGCAGCTTGGGAAACCGGGACAGGATTAATGAAGCTTTCTTT. The genes are TRBV5-4 and TRBJ1-1; 8 bases agree with TRBD1. In germline, CDR1 is SGHNT, CDR2 YYREEE (reference sequence). This CDR3 spans 16 amino acids. The ends lost 0 bases at V and 7 bases at J; junction bases unmatched: 11.